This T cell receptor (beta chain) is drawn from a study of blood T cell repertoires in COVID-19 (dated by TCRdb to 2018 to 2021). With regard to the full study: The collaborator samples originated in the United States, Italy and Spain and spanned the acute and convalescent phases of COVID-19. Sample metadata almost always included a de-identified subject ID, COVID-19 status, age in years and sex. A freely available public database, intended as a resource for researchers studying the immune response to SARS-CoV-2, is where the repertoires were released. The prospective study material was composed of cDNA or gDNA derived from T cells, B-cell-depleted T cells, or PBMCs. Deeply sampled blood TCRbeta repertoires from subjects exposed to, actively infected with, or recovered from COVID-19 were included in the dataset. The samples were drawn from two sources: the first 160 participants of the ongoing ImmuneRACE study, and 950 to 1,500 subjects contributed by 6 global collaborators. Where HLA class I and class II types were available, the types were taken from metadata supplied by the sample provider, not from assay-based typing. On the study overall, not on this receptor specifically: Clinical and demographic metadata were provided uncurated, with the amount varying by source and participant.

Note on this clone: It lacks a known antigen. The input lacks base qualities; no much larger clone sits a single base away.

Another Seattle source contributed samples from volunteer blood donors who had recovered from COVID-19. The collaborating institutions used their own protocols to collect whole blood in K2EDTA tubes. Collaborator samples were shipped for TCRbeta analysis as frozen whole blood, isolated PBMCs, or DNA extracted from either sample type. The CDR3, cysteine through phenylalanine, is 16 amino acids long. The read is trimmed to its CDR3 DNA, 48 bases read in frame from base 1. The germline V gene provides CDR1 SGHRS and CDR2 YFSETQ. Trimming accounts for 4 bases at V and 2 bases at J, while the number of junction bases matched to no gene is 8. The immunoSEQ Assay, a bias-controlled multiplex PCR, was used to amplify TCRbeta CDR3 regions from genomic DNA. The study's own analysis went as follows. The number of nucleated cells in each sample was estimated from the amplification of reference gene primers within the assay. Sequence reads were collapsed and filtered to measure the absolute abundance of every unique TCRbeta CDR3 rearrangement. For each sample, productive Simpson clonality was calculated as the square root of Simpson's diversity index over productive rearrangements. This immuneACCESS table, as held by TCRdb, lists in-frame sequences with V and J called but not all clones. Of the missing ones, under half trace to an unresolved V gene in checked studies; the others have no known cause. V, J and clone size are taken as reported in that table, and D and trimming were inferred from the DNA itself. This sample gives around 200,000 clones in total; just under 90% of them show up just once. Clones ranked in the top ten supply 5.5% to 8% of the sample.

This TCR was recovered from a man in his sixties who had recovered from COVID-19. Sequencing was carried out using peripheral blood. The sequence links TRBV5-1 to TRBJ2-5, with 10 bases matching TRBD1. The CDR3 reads CASSPILDRGQETQYF. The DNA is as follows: TGCGCCAGCAGCCCAATATTGGACAGGGGGCAAGAGACCCAGTACTTC.